This T cell receptor (beta chain) stems from a study of blood T cell repertoires in COVID-19 (dated by TCRdb to the early 2020s). Looking at the study overall: The collaborator samples originated in the United States, Italy and Spain and spanned the acute and convalescent phases of COVID-19. The prospective study material was composed of cDNA or gDNA derived from T cells, B-cell-depleted T cells, or PBMCs. The dataset comprised deeply sampled blood TCRbeta repertoires from subjects exposed to, actively infected with, or recovered from COVID-19. The repertoires were released in a freely available public database intended as a resource for research on the immune response to SARS-CoV-2. The samples were drawn from the first 160 participants of the ongoing ImmuneRACE study and from more than 1,000 subjects provided by 6 global collaborators. The sample metadata nearly always contained a de-identified subject ID, COVID-19 status, age in years and sex. Where HLA class I and class II types were available, the types were taken from metadata supplied by the sample provider, not from assay-based typing. Here is what the overall study found, with its caveats: The quantity of clinical and demographic metadata differed by source and by participant and was supplied without curation.

The collaborating institutions used their own protocols to collect whole blood in K2EDTA tubes. Collaborator samples were shipped for TCRbeta analysis as frozen whole blood, isolated PBMCs, or DNA extracted from either sample type. To note about this clone: The target of this receptor is not known. Base-call qualities are not available, and no considerably larger clone is one nucleotide away.

The immunoSEQ Assay, a bias-controlled multiplex PCR, was used to amplify TCRbeta CDR3 regions from genomic DNA. Per the source publication's procedure: Nucleated cell counts per sample were estimated from amplification of reference gene primers within the assay. Sequence reads were collapsed and filtered to measure the absolute abundance of every unique TCRbeta CDR3 rearrangement. For each sample, productive Simpson clonality was calculated as the square root of Simpson's diversity index across productive rearrangements. In its TCRdb copy, this immuneACCESS table keeps in-frame sequences only and misses some clones. Where compared with another copy, unresolved V genes explain less than half of these, and the others have no known cause. V and J calls and clone size follow that table, whereas D and trimming were derived from the DNA. The sample table holds about 87,000 clones, of which 65% to 90% were seen once. The top ten clones comprise approximately 15% of the sample.

The TCR comes from a woman of 80 years or more with active or convalescent COVID-19. Source material: peripheral blood.

The CDR3 protein: CAWSQTGTGGTYGYTF. The nucleotide sequence reads as follows: TGTGCCTGGAGTCAAACCGGGACAGGGGGTACCTATGGCTACACCTTC. Recombination connected TRBV30 to TRBJ1-2, and TRBD1 aligns with 11 junction nucleotides. The CDR3, from cysteine to phenylalanine, totals 16 residues. Kept here is only the CDR3 DNA, which spans 48 bases and is read in frame from base 1. V trim: 2 bases; J trim: 4 bases; unmatched bases: 9. From the germline V gene (reference sequence), CDR1 is GTSNPN and CDR2 is SVGIG.